Below, 6 T cell receptor beta chains from the same sample are listed, as sequenced in a study of OX40 agonist ivuxolimab in advanced cancers. Profiled with immunoSEQ multiplex PCR; TCRdb holds only in-frame clones, not every one. The table lists tens of thousands of clones, 82% of them singletons. The sequencing used CD4+ or CD8+ T cells sorted from blood, collected in a trial of the OX40 agonist ivuxolimab. The receptors originated from an adult with an advanced solid tumor such as melanoma, head and neck, liver or kidney cancer.

This clone has a handful of counts. The V and J genes are TRBV10-3 and TRBJ1-2, with 9 bases lining up with TRBD1. Germline V gene data show CDR1 as ENHRY and CDR2 as SYGVKD. With 6 bases clipped from V and 6 bases from J, the junction kept 11 bases outside the gene matches. The CDR3 length is 15 residues. Written as DNA, the CDR3 is TGTGCCATCAGACGGGACAGGGATCTAGGCGATGGCTACACCTTC. Protein product: CAIRRDRDLGDGYTF.

This chain uses TRBV15 with TRBJ2-7; TRBD1 aligns across 10 bases. This CDR3 spans 13 amino acids. The ends lost 4 bases at V and 5 bases at J; junction bases unmatched: 2. Per germline, CDR1 LNHNV and CDR2 YYDKDF (reference sequence). CDR3 residues: CATSMGQGNEQYF. CDR3 DNA sequence: TGTGCCACCAGCATGGGACAGGGGAACGAGCAGTACTTC.

The chain has TRBV21-1 and TRBJ1-1; the table assigns TRBD1, which was not confirmed against the DNA. TRBV21-1 is annotated as a pseudogene. The CDR3 extends over 18 amino acids. DNA of the CDR3: TGTGCCAGCAGCGAACGATTACCGAAGCGAACAGGGGGCACTGAAGCTTTCTTT. This gives the protein CASSERLPKRTGGTEAFF.

The V and J genes are TRBV7-9 and TRBJ1-5, with D possibly matching TRBD1 (6 bases). The germline CDR1 and CDR2 sequences are SEHNR and FQNEAQ (reference sequence). Trimming took 5 bases from V and 2 from J, leaving 16 bases between them. The length of the CDR3 is 16 residues. The CDR3 sequence is CASSQEGGFGNQPQHF. DNA of the CDR3: TGTGCCAGCAGCCAAGAGGGGGGTTTCGGCAATCAGCCCCAGCATTTT.

J is TRBJ2-3 and V is TRBV6-5, with D possibly matching TRBD1 (6 bases). Per germline, CDR1 MNHEY and CDR2 SVGAGI. This CDR3 is built from 13 residues. V gave up 6 bases and J gave up 3 bases, with 10 bases separating them. CDR3 DNA: TGTGCCAGCAGAAGGCAGGGGACAGATACGCAGTATTTT. Its protein product is CASRRQGTDTQYF.

The chain joins TRBV27 to TRBJ2-7; 8 nucleotides line up with TRBD2. V dropped 4 bases and J dropped 5; count of bases not matched to a gene: 10. The CDR3 sequence is 15 residues long. Per germline, CDR1 MNHEY and CDR2 SMNVEV (reference sequence). CDR3 protein: CASSSPPGGLHEQYF. In nucleotides, the CDR3 is TGTGCCAGCAGTTCACCCCCGGGGGGGCTACACGAGCAGTACTTC.